This T cell receptor beta chain was sequenced in a study of prognosis after radiotherapy for stage I lung cancer. About the research overall: Ages of the approximately twelve men and 5 to 7 women ranged about 50 to 95 years, median approximately 74.

Comment on this clonotype: Antigen: not known.

Patients were all node-negative on CT and PET/CT, lacking prior chemotherapy, radiotherapy or other malignancies. Peripheral blood samples of about 6 milliliters were drawn at each of two time points. Multiplex PCR, run in two rounds, amplified TCR beta CDR3 from genomic DNA. With primers specific to each TRBV and TRBJ gene, the first-round PCR was performed. TCRdb re-called the multiplex PCR reads with MiXCR, one entry per CDR3 protein. Of some 38,000 distinct CDR3 sequences listed, about 24% were seen once; the top ten hold 25% to 30%. Overall study results and limits: Patients with and without metastases reportedly differed in TRBV and TRBJ gene usage frequencies.

CDR1 and CDR2 from the germline V gene are SGHNT and YYREEE (reference sequence). Trimming shortened V by 9 bases and J by 9 bases, and 22 bases separated the two germline ends. The CDR3 has 14 amino acids. The chain joins TRBV5-4 to TRBJ2-1; D may be TRBD1 (6 bases). This specimen was PBMCs, taken before or after stereotactic body radiation therapy (not recorded which). The clonotype comes from a donor aged 50 or older with non-small cell lung cancer. The CDR3 sequence: CATMSRAEGGEQFF. CDR3 nucleotide sequence: TGTGCCACAATGTCCCGCGCTGAAGGGGGTGAGCAGTTCTTC. Based on the CDR3 plus reference TRBV5-4 and TRBJ2-1, the full variable domain is ETGVTQSPTHLIKTRGQQVTLRCSSQSGHNTVSWYQQALGQGPQFIFQYYREEENGRGNFPPRFSGLQFPNYSSELNVNALELDDSALYLCATMSRAEGGEQFFGPGTRLTVL.